A single sample gave rise to the 27 T cell receptor beta chains below, sequenced in a study of blood T cells in healthy people across ages. Through a sample-barcoded 5' primer and a J-beta primer mix, a second PCR was run for roughly 6 to 12 cycles. One entry per CDR3 protein results from TCRdb running MiXCR on the 5' RACE reads. The sample yields about 670,000 distinct CDR3 sequences, 40% to 50% seen once. Sequencing input: blood. All receptors derive from an elderly man in good health.

In this sample, this clonotype turned up a few times. The chain is built from TRBV6-1 and TRBJ2-4; 7 nucleotides match TRBD2. TRBJ2-7 explains the end of the DNA better; the J call may be wrong. This CDR3 is built from 18 residues. CDR1 and CDR2 from the germline V gene are MNHNS and SASEGT. The CDR3 here is CASSRPASGPTPSREQYF. The CDR3 nucleotides are TGTGCCAGCAGCCGCCCGGCTAGCGGTCCTACTCCCTCTCGCGAGCAGTACTTC.

A few counts support this clonotype. Just one base apart from a much larger clone, this may be a read error. CDR3 protein: CASSCDGTYEQYF. The CDR3 DNA reads TGTGCCAGCAGCTGCGACGGTACCTACGAGCAGTACTTC. The chain carries TRBV11-2 and TRBJ2-7; D uncertain. CDR3 size: 13 residues. The germline V gene has CDR1 SGHAT and CDR2 FQNNGV. Trimming cost V 4 bases and J 2 bases, with 9 bases left between them.

This clonotype was counted between two and nine times. The rearrangement uses TRBV3-1 and TRBJ2-1; TRBD1 aligns across 10 bases. Germline assignment: CDR1 LGHDT and CDR2 YNNKEL (reference sequence). This CDR3 contains 15 residues. J lost 8 bases, V lost 1 base, and 5 bases had no gene match. CDR3 bases: TGTGCCAGCAGCCAAGCCGGGACAGGGGATTATGAGCAGTTCTTC. It encodes CASSQAGTGDYEQFF.

There are a few counts of this clonotype. This sequence joins TRBV6-5 and TRBJ2-5; no firm D call. The germline V gene has CDR1 MNHEY and CDR2 SVGAGI. CDR3 size: 13 residues. The V gene lost 4 bases and the J gene lost 11 bases, with 17 bases spanning the gap. In nucleotides, the CDR3 is TGTGCCAGCAGTTTATTAGAGACCTCGGAGCAGTACTTC. Its translation is CASSLLETSEQYF.

This clonotype appeared a few times. The chain has TRBV5-5 and TRBJ2-3; D may match TRBD1 or TRBD2 (5 bases each). Between the trimmed V and J ends, which lost 4 bases and 0 bases, there was a span of 12 bases. The CDR3 is 15 amino acids. Germline lookup yields CDR1 SGHKS and CDR2 YYEKEE (reference sequence). The CDR3 DNA is TGTGCCAGCAGCCTGGGGACCGTTAGCACAGATACGCAGTATTTT. The encoded protein is CASSLGTVSTDTQYF.

This clonotype was counted between two and nine times. The chain carries TRBV11-2 and TRBJ2-1; 8 bases are a match to TRBD1. CDR3 length: 14 residues. V was clipped by 5 bases and J by 10 bases; unmatched bases: 10. Germline CDR1 and CDR2: SGHAT and FQNNGV. This chain's CDR3 is CASSPSQGAREQFF. The CDR3 DNA follows: TGTGCCAGCAGCCCAAGCCAGGGGGCTCGCGAGCAGTTCTTC.

This chain links TRBV11-2 with TRBJ2-5, with TRBD1 as a possible D gene (6 bases). The last part of the DNA fits TRBJ2-7 better; the J call may be wrong. Germline lookup yields CDR1 SGHAT and CDR2 FQNNGV. The CDR3 is made up of 14 amino acids. CDR3: CASSKNRATYEQYF. The CDR3 DNA reads as TGTGCCAGCAGTAAAAACAGGGCCACCTACGAGCAGTACTTC.

The genes are TRBV20-1 and TRBJ1-1; 9 positions agree with TRBD1. With 5 bases clipped from V and 1 base from J, the junction kept 5 bases outside the gene matches. Germline V gives CDR1 DFQATT, CDR2 SNEGSKA (reference sequence). The CDR3 consists of 14 residues. CDR3 DNA: TGCAGTGCTCGACAGGGGGTCGCGAACACTGAAGCTTTCTTT. This translates into CSARQGVANTEAFF.

The chain is built from TRBV4-3 and TRBJ1-6, with unresolved D. Trimming took off 0 bases at V and 2 bases at J, with 8 bases between the two ends. Germline CDR1 LGHNA, CDR2 YSLEER. This CDR3 spans 16 amino acids. DNA for the CDR3: TGCGCCAGCAGCCAAGATCTGACGGCCTATAATTCACCCCTCCACTTT. Translating it yields CASSQDLTAYNSPLHF.

The chain joins TRBV15 to TRBJ2-1; 10 bases align to TRBD1. Germline lookup yields CDR1 LNHNV and CDR2 YYDKDF (reference sequence). CDR3 size: 15 residues. Trimming removed 4 bases from V and 15 bases from J; junction bases left unmatched: 15. Here the CDR3 reads CATSNRDRGATRRFF. In DNA form, the CDR3 reads TGTGCCACCAGCAACCGGGACAGGGGAGCCACGCGCAGGTTCTTC.

The chain recombines TRBV30 with TRBJ2-5, with D unresolved. This CDR3 is 12 amino acids long. V dropped 2 bases and J dropped 2 bases, with 6 bases sitting between them. Germline values: CDR1 GTSNPN, CDR2 SVGIG (reference sequence). CDR3 residues: CAWSQVQETQYF. CDR3 coding DNA: TGTGCCTGGAGTCAGGTACAAGAGACCCAGTACTTC.

This rearrangement joins TRBV5-1 to TRBJ2-7; no firm D call. This CDR3 spans 14 amino acids. V lost 0 bases and J lost 3, with 10 bases in between. Germline CDR1 is SGHRS and CDR2 is YFSETQ. The DNA of the CDR3 is TGCGCCAGCAGCTTGGGAGATATCGGCTACGAGCAGTACTTC. It is translated as CASSLGDIGYEQYF.

The chain employs TRBV9 and TRBJ1-6, with D possibly being TRBD1 (6 bases). Germline assignment: CDR1 SGDLS and CDR2 YYNGEE. The CDR3 runs to 15 residues. V lost 0 bases and J lost 4, with 8 bases in between. The CDR3 is CASSVAGQYNSPLHF. The CDR3 nucleotides are TGTGCCAGCAGCGTAGCCGGACAGTATAATTCACCCCTCCACTTT.

J is TRBJ2-5 and V is TRBV21-1; the tabulated D call, TRBD1, remains unverified against the DNA. TRBV21-1 is given as a pseudogene. The CDR3 loop spans 14 amino acids. CDR3 sequence: CASRGGKTQETQYF. CDR3 DNA: TGTGCCAGCAGGGGGGGGAAAACCCAAGAGACCCAGTACTTC.

This clonotype was observed many times. The V call is TRBV11-2, the J call TRBJ2-3; D unresolved. The germline gives CDR1 SGHAT, CDR2 FQNNGV. This CDR3 comprises 16 residues. Trimming stripped 1 base from V and 2 bases from J, with 13 bases between. CDR3 bases: TGTGCCAGCAGCTTAGTCCCCGGGCAGTTCACAGATACGCAGTATTTT. It encodes CASSLVPGQFTDTQYF. The full variable domain, its missing parts supplied by reference TRBV11-2 and TRBJ2-3, is EAGVAQSPRYKIIEKRQSVAFWCNPISGHATLYWYQQILGQGPKLLIQFQNNGVVDDSQLPKDRFSAERLKGVDSTLKIQPAKLEDSAVYLCASSLVPGQFTDTQYFGPGTRLTVL.

V usage is TRBV6-5 and J usage is TRBJ1-2; possible D gene TRBD1, 6 bases. This CDR3 region has 15 residues. Germline V lookup: CDR1 MNHEY, CDR2 SVGAGI. V was clipped by 4 bases and J by 2 bases, with 14 bases between them. Here the CDR3 DNA reads TGTGCCAGCAGTTGGGACAACCAATTAAACTATGGCTACACCTTC. Translating it yields CASSWDNQLNYGYTF.

This clonotype was counted a few times. The chain carries TRBV14 and TRBJ2-7; D unclear. Germline lookup yields CDR1 SGHDN and CDR2 FVKESK. V dropped 1 base and J dropped 6 bases, with 10 bases sitting between them. The CDR3 sequence is 13 residues long. The CDR3 spells CASSQVRDAEQYF. The CDR3 region has the DNA TGTGCCAGCAGCCAAGTGAGAGATGCCGAGCAGTACTTC.

The chain links TRBV20-1 to TRBJ1-5; 10 bases match TRBD1. The CDR3 runs 15 residues. The germline V gene encodes CDR1 DFQATT and CDR2 SNEGSKA (reference sequence). V was clipped by 3 bases and J by 0 bases; unmatched bases: 2. CDR3 in amino acids: CSARGDRGSNQPQHF. The DNA for the CDR3 is TGCAGTGCTAGGGGGGACAGGGGTAGCAATCAGCCCCAGCATTTT.

The chain joins TRBV3-1 to TRBJ1-2; D might be TRBD1 (6 bases). This CDR3 has 16 amino acids. CDR1 is LGHDT and CDR2 is YNNKEL in the germline V gene (reference sequence). V dropped 1 base and J dropped 0 bases, with 12 bases sitting between them. The CDR3 sequence is CASSQAADSSNYGYTF. As DNA, the CDR3 is TGTGCCAGCAGCCAAGCCGCGGACAGCTCTAACTATGGCTACACCTTC.

The chain joins TRBV6-1 to TRBJ1-2; D gene ambiguous. V was cut by 4 bases and J by 7 bases, with 13 bases left in between. The CDR3 loop spans 13 amino acids. Germline CDR1 is MNHNS and CDR2 is SASEGT. CDR3 residues: CASSGAGSIGYTF. The CDR3, as DNA: TGTGCCAGCAGTGGGGCCGGATCTATTGGCTACACCTTC.

The chain links TRBV29-1 to TRBJ2-5; 7 positions match TRBD1. The J segment lost 5 bases and the V segment lost 6 bases, leaving 9 bases of the junction unmatched. The CDR3 is 13 amino acids. Germline V gene data show CDR1 as SQVTM and CDR2 as ANQGSEA. The CDR3: CSVRPQGYETQYF. Written as DNA, the CDR3 is TGCAGCGTAAGACCACAGGGGTATGAGACCCAGTACTTC.

J is TRBJ1-6 and V is TRBV6-1; TRBD1 is a possible D gene (5 bases). The CDR3 covers 14 residues. The germline CDR1 and CDR2 sequences are MNHNS and SASEGT. The germline V and J ends were trimmed by 8 bases and 8 bases, with 16 bases remaining between them. For the CDR3, the DNA is TGTGCCAGCGCGAAGAATGCGGGGGATTCACCCCTCCACTTT. Amino acid sequence: CASAKNAGDSPLHF.

The CDR3: CSVTGRNQPQHF. The CDR3 DNA reads TGCAGTGTAACAGGGAGGAATCAGCCCCAGCATTTT. The V and J genes are TRBV20-1 and TRBJ1-5, with D possibly matching TRBD1 (6 bases). The CDR3 runs 12 residues. The V gene's germline CDR1 is DFQATT and CDR2 SNEGSKA (reference sequence). V shed 7 bases and J shed 4 bases, with 11 bases lying between them.

V gene TRBV7-3 combines with J gene TRBJ1-1; TRBD1 is a possible D gene (6 bases). The CDR3 loop spans 13 amino acids. Germline V gene data show CDR1 as SGHTA and CDR2 as FQGTGA. Trimming took off 5 bases at V and 7 bases at J, with 14 bases between the two ends. CDR3 in amino acids: CASSVKGGIEAFF. The CDR3 region has the DNA TGTGCCAGCAGCGTAAAGGGGGGTATTGAAGCTTTCTTT.

J is TRBJ1-2 and V is TRBV7-2, with TRBD1 matching 7 bases. The CDR3 loop spans 13 amino acids. Germline CDR1 reads SGHTA; CDR2 reads FQGNSA. Trimming removed 2 bases from V and 7 bases from J; junction bases left unmatched: 4. The CDR3 DNA follows: TGTGCCAGCAGCTTATTGGGACAGAGTGGCTACACCTTC. Encoded protein: CASSLLGQSGYTF.

This clonotype was recorded once. The genes are TRBV6-2 or TRBV6-3 and TRBJ1-5; TRBD1 aligns across 7 bases. This CDR3 contains 17 residues. The J segment lost 4 bases and the V segment lost 0 bases, leaving 9 bases of the junction unmatched. The V gene's germline CDR1 is MNHEY and CDR2 SVGEGT. CDR3 loop: CASSYSGTALYNQPQHF. The CDR3 nucleotides read TGTGCCAGCAGTTACTCTGGGACAGCACTCTATAATCAGCCCCAGCATTTT.

This sequence joins TRBV28 and TRBJ2-4; D uncertain. CDR3 length: 13 residues. Trimming took 5 bases from V and 4 from J, leaving 9 bases between them. Looked up from germline, CDR1 is MDHEN and CDR2 is SYDVKM. The CDR3 DNA follows: TGTGCCAGCAGTGAGACCGTGAAAAACATTCAGTACTTC. It codes for CASSETVKNIQYF.